The rows below give T cell receptor beta chains drawn from one sample of a study of blood T cell repertoires in COVID-19. Clones were sequenced by immunoSEQ multiplex PCR, and TCRdb holds only the in-frame ones, with some missing. Of some 150,000 clones in the sample, 80% to 85% were seen once. What was sequenced was peripheral blood. Receptors were obtained from a woman aged 55-69 years with acute or convalescent COVID-19. The CDR3 runs from the conserved cysteine through the conserved F or W. A D gene is named only where the DNA matches it firmly. Some rows mark clone size as missing; the rest say once, few, many or name a class of expanded clone.

- TRBD2 TRBJ2-3 TRBV4-3 TGCGCCAGCAGCCAAGAATGGCCCCTAGCGGGCACAGATACGCAGTATTTT CASSQEWPLAGTDTQYF
- TRBD1 TRBJ2-5 TRBV4-1 TGCGCCAGCAGCCTTAACAGGGGAGAGACCCAGTACTTC CASSLNRGETQYF
- - TRBJ2-7 TRBV19 TGTGCCAGTAGTATTCGTCGGGAAGGGTACGAGCAGTACTTC CASSIRREGYEQYF
- TRBD1 TRBJ2-7 TRBV24-1 TGTGCCACCAGTGATTCTCTCGGGACAGCCGGCTACGAGCAGTACTTC CATSDSLGTAGYEQYF
- - TRBJ2-1 TRBV30 TGTGCCTGGAGTCCGGGGTATGAGCAGTTCTTC CAWSPGYEQFF
- - TRBJ1-1 TRBV3-1/TRBV3-2 TGTGCCAGCAGCCAATTTACAGGCGCTGAAGCTTTCTTT CASSQFTGAEAFF
- TRBD2 TRBJ2-5 TRBV6-4 TGTGCCAGCAACCCCTCCGCTAGCGGGAGAACTGAGACCCAGTACTTC CASNPSASGRTETQYF
- TRBD2 TRBJ2-1 TRBV7-7 TGTGCTAGCAGCTCAACTCCTAGCGGGATCTTCGGTGAGCAGTTCTTC CASSSTPSGIFGEQFF
- TRBD1 TRBJ2-2 TRBV9 TGTGCCAGCAGCGTAGGTGGGCAGGGGGCTTACACCGGGGAGCTGTTTTTT CASSVGGQGAYTGELFF
- - TRBJ1-2 TRBV5-4 TGTGCCAGCAGCTTGGTTGGGGGGGTCCCGCTTAACTATGGCTACACCTTC CASSLVGGVPLNYGYTF
- TRBD2 TRBJ2-3 TRBV28 TGTGCCAGCAGTTTATTCGCGGGAGAGTTGGTGGACACAGATACGCAGTATTTT CASSLFAGELVDTDTQYF
- - TRBJ1-6 TRBV30 TGTGCCTGGAGTGTACTACGGGGTTCACCCCTCCACTTT CAWSVLRGSPLHF
- TRBD2 TRBJ2-1 TRBV4-2 TGTGCCAGCAGCCAAGTCTTATCAGCGGGAGGACACAATGAGCAGTTCTTC CASSQVLSAGGHNEQFF
- - TRBJ1-4 TRBV5-5 TGTGCCAGCAGCCAACCCATTCGGGGTGAAAAACTGTTTTTT CASSQPIRGEKLFF
- - TRBJ1-5 TRBV7-2 TGTGCCAGCAGCTTAGCCAGGAATCAGCCCCAGCATTTT CASSLARNQPQHF
- TRBD2 TRBJ2-1 TRBV24-1 TGTGCCACCAGTGACCGTACTAGCGGTTACTACAATGAGCAGTTCTTC CATSDRTSGYYNEQFF
once - TRBJ2-7 TRBV7-3 TGTGCCAGCAGTTTTGCGGAAGTCCCTTACGAGCAGTACTTC CASSFAEVPYEQYF